Sequencing of this T cell receptor beta chain was carried out in a study of CD8 T cells in ankylosing spondylitis. The study, taken as a whole, reports: The study identified a TCR beta motif of seven or eight highly homologous variants that appeared characteristic of ankylosing spondylitis blood.

The CDR3 spans 12 residues. Germline lookup yields CDR1 KGHDR and CDR2 SFDVKD. V was clipped by 9 bases and J by 2 bases, with 7 bases between them. Worth noting for this clonotype: Its antigen is not identified.

A quantitative 5'-RACE method, one with molecular barcodes, was used to make TCR beta libraries. Using its own MiXCR run on the 5' RACE reads, TCRdb lists one record per CDR3 protein. Here the sample spans some 400,000 distinct CDR3 sequences, about 20% being singletons. Sequencing used blood, either unsorted or a sorted T cell fraction (not recorded which). The genes are TRBV24-1 and TRBJ1-5; D not resolved. This receptor was taken from a male donor with ankylosing spondylitis. The CDR3: CATRRGNQPQHF. Written as DNA, the CDR3 is TGTGCCACCCGGCGGGGCAATCAGCCCCAGCATTTT.